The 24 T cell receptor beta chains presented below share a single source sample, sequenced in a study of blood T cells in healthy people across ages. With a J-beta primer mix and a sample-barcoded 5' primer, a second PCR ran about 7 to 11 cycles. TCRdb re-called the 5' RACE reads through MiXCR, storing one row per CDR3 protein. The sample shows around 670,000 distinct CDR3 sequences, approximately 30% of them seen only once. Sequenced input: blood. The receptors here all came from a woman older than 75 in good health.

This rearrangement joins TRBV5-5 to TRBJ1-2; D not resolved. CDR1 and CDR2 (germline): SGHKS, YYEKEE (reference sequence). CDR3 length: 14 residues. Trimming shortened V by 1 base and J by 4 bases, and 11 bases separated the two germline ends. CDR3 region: CASSLYVLSYGYTF. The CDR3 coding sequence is TGTGCCAGCAGCTTGTATGTCCTCAGCTATGGCTACACCTTC.

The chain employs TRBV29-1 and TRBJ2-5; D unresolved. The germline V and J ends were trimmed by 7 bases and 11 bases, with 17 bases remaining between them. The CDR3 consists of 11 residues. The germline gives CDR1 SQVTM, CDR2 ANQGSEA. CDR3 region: CSDADYNEQYF. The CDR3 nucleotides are TGCAGCGATGCAGATTACAATGAGCAGTACTTC. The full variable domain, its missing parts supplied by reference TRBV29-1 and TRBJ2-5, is SAVISQKPSRDICQRGTSLTIQCQVDSQVTMMFWYRQQPGQSLTLIATANQGSEATYESGFVIDKFPISRPNLTFSTLTVSNMSPEDSSIYLCSDADYNEQYFGPGTRLLVL.

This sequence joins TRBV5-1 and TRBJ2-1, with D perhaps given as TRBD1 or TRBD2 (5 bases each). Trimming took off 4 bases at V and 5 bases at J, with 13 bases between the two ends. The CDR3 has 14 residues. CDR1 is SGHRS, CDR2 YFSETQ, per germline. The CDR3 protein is CASSPGTVHNEQFF. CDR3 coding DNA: TGCGCCAGCAGCCCCGGGACCGTCCACAATGAGCAGTTCTTC.

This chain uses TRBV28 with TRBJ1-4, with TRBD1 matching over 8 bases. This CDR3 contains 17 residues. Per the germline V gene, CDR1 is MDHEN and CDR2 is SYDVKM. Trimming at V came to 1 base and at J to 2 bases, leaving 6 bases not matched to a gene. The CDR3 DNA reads TGTGCCAGCAGTTTATTCGGACAGGGTCCCACTAATGAAAAACTGTTTTTT. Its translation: CASSLFGQGPTNEKLFF.

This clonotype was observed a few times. This CDR3 is CASSPDRVTGYTF. The CDR3 bases are TGCGCCAGCAGCCCGGACAGGGTAACTGGCTACACCTTC. The rearrangement uses TRBV5-1 and TRBJ1-2; 8 positions match TRBD1. CDR1 is SGHRS, CDR2 YFSETQ, per germline. The CDR3 sequence is 13 residues long. V lost 4 bases and J lost 7; bases outside the gene matches: 6.

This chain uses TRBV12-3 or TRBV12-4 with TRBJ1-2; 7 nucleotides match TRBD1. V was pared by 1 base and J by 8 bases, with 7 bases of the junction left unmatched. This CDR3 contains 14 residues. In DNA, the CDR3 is TGTGCCAGCAGTTTAGAGGGGGCGCTTCGGGGCTACACCTTC. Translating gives CASSLEGALRGYTF.

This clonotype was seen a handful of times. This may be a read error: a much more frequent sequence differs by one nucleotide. The CDR3 spells CTSSEVRGAADTQYF. The CDR3, as DNA: TGTACCAGCAGTGAAGTGCGGGGGGCGGCAGATACGCAGTATTTT. This chain joins TRBV6-1 and TRBJ2-3; TRBD2 aligns across 8 bases. The CDR3 contains 15 residues. The germline V gene has CDR1 MNHNS and CDR2 SASEGT.

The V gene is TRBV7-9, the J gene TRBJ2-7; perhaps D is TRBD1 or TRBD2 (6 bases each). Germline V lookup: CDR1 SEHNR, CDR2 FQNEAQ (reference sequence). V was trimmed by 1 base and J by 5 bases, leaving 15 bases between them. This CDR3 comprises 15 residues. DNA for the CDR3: TGTGCCAGCAGCTTAGAAGAACAGGGAGGCCACGAGCAGTACTTC. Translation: CASSLEEQGGHEQYF.

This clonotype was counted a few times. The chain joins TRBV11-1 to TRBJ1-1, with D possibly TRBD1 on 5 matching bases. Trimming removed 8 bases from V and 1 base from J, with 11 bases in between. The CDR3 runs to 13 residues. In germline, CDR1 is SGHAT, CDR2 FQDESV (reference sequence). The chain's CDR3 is CASGLGGNTEAFF. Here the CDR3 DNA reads TGTGCCAGCGGACTCGGGGGGAACACTGAAGCTTTCTTT.

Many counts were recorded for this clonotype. As DNA, the CDR3 is TGTGCCACCGAGGCTAGCTTCGACGAGCAGTACTTC. It specifies CATEASFDEQYF. The chain is built from TRBV6-2 or TRBV6-3 and TRBJ2-7, with D possibly being TRBD2 (5 bases). Germline V gene data show CDR1 as MNHEY and CDR2 as SVGEGT. V lost 10 bases to trimming and J lost 5 bases, with 15 bases between them. This CDR3 is 12 amino acids long.

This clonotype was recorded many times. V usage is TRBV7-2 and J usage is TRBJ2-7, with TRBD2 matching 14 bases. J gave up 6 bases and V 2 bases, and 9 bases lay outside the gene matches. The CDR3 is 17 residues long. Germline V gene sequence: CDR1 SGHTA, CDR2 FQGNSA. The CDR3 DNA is TGTGCCAGCAGCTTAACCCCGACTAGCGGGGGGGCCGGCGAGCAGTACTTC. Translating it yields CASSLTPTSGGAGEQYF.

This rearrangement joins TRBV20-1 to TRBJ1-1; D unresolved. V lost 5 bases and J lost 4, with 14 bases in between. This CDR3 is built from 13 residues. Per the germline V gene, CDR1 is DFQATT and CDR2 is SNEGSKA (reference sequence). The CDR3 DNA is TGCAGTGCTGGGCCAAGTTTGGGCACTGAAGCTTTCTTT. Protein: CSAGPSLGTEAFF.

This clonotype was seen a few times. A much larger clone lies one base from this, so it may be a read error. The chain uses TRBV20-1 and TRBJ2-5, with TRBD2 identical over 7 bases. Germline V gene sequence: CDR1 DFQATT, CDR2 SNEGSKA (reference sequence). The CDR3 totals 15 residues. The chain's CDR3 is CSAREGAGNHNEQYF. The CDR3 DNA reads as TGCAGTGCGAGAGAAGGAGCGGGGAATCACAATGAGCAGTACTTC.

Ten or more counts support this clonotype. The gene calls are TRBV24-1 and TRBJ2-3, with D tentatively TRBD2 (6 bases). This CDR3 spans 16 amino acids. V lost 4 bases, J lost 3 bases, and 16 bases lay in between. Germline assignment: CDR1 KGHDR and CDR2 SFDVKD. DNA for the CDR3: TGTGCCACCAGTGAAGGGAGACGACTAGGGACAGATACGCAGTATTTT. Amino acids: CATSEGRRLGTDTQYF.

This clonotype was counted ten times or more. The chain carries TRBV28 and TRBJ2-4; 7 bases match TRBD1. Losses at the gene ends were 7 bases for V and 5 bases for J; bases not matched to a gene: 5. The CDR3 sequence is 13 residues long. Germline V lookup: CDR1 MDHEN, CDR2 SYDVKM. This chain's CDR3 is CASTRQGENIQYF. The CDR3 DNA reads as TGTGCCAGCACCAGACAGGGTGAAAACATTCAGTACTTC. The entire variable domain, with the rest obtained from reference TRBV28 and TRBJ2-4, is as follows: DVKVTQSSRYLVKRTGEKVFLECVQDMDHENMFWYRQDPGLGLRLIYFSYDVKMKEKGDIPEGYSVSREKKERFSLILESASTNQTSMYLCASTRQGENIQYFGAGTRLSVL.

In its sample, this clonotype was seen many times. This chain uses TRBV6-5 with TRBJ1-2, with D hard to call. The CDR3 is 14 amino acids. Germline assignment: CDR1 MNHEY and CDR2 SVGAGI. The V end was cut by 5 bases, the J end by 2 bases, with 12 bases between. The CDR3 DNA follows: TGTGCCAGCAGTGACTGGGCCGGAAACTATGGCTACACCTTC. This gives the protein CASSDWAGNYGYTF.

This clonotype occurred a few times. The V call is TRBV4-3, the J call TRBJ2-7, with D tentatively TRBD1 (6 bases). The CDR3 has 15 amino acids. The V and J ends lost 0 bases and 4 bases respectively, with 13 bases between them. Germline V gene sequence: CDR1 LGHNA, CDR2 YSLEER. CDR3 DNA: TGCGCCAGCAGCCAAGATCAGGGCAGGGGTTACGAGCAGTACTTC. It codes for CASSQDQGRGYEQYF.

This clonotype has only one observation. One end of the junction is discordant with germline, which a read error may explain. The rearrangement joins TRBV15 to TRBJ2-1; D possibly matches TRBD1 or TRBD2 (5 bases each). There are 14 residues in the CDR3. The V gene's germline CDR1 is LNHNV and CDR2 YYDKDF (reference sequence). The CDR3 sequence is CATSREGVSYEQFF. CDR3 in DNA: TGTGCCACCAGCAGAGAGGGGGTCTCCTACGAGCAGTTCTTT.

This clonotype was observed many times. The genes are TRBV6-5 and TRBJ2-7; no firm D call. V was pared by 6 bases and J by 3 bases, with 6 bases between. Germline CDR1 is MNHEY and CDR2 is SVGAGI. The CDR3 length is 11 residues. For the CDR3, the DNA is TGTGCCAGCAGACGACTCTACGAGCAGTACTTC. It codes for CASRRLYEQYF.

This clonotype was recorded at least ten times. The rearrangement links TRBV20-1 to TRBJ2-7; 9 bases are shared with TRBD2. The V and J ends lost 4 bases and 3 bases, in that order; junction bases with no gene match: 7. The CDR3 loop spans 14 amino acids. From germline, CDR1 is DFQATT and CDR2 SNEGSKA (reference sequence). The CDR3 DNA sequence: TGCAGTGCTATGTGGCGGGGGGGCTTCTACGAGCAGTACTTC. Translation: CSAMWRGGFYEQYF.

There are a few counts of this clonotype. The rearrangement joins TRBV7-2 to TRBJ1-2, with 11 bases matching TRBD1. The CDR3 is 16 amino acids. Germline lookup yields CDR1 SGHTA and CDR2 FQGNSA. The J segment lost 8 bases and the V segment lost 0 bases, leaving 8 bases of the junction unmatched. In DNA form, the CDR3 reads TGTGCCAGCAGCTTAGCGGTAGGACAGGGGGCATTAGGCTACACCTTC. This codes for CASSLAVGQGALGYTF.

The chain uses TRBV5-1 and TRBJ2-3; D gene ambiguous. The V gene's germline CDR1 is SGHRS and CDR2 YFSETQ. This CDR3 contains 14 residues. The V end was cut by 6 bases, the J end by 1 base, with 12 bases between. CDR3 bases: TGCGCCAGCATCGACGGAGCTCGCACAGATACGCAGTATTTT. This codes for CASIDGARTDTQYF. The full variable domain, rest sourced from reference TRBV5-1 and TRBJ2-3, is KAGVTQTPRYLIKTRGQQVTLSCSPISGHRSVSWYQQTPGQGLQFLFEYFSETQRNKGNFPGRFSGRQFSNSRSEMNVSTLELGDSALYLCASIDGARTDTQYFGPGTRLTVL.

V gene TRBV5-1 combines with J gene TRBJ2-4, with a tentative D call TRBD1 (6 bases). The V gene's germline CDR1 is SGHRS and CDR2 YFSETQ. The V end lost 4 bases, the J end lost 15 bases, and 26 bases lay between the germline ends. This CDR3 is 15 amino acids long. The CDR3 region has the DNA TGCGCCAGCAGCAAGGCCCCGGGACAAAACTACGAGCGGTACTTC. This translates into CASSKAPGQNYERYF.

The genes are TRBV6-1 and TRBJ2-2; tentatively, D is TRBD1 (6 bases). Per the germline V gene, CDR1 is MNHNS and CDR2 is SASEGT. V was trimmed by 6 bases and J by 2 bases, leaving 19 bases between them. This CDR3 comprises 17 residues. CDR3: CASRTWAGTPNTGELFF. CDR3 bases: TGTGCCAGCAGAACGTGGGCCGGGACACCTAACACCGGGGAGCTGTTTTTT.